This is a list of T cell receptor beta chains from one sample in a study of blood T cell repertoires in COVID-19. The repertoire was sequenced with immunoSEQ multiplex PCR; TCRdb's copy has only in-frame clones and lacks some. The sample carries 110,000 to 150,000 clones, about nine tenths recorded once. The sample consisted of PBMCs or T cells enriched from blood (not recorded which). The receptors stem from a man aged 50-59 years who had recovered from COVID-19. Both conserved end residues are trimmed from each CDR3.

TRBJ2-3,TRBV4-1,ASSQGGLAGSTDTQY
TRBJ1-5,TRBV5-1,ASSPGQGESQPQH
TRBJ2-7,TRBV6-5,ASSYAGQGAQQY
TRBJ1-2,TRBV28,AITGRRTNYGYT
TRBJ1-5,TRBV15,ATSRVGVTQPQH
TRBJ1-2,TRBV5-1,ASSHLQANYGYT
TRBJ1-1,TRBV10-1,ASEWDRGFDTEAF
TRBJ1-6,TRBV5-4,ASSFLDRISSPLH
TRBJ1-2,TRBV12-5,ASGQWTGLDYGYT
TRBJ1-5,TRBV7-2,ASSLAQNSNQPQH
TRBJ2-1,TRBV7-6,ASSPGLAGADEQF
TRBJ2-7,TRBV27,ASSFRAGAEGYEQY
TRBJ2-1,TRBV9,ASSVGTAVDEQF
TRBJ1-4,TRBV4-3,ASSRGQGASATNEKLF
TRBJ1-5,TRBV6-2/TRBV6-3,ASSSSPRDTNQPQH
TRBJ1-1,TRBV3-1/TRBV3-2,ASSQVTQGMDTEAF
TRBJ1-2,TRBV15,ATSRGGQGDYGYT
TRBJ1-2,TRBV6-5,ASRRDGTGDGYT
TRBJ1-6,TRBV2,ASTWTVNSPLH
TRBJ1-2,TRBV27,ASSITGGASISYGYT
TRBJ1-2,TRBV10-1,AIPGQGDINYGYT
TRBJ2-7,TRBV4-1,ASSPQLNRRESSYEQY
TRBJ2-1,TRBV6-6,ASRDRVRRSYNEQF
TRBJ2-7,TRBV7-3,ASSMGQGPYEQY
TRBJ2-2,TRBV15,ATSRVDRVNTGELF
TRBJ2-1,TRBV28,ASSSQMGGGPYNEQF
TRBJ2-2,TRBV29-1,SGQGRSNTGELF
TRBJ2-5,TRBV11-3,ASSPGQGVSETQY